This T cell receptor (beta chain) stems from a study of blood T cell repertoires in COVID-19 (TCRdb year 2020). For the study in its entirety: The collaborator samples originated in the United States, Italy and Spain and spanned the acute and convalescent phases of COVID-19. The repertoires were made available in a free public database intended to serve as a resource for research on the immune response to SARS-CoV-2. HLA class I and class II types, where available, came from metadata supplied by the sample provider rather than from assay-based typing. A de-identified subject ID, COVID-19 status, age in years and sex were almost always included in the sample metadata. The material from the prospective study consisted of cDNA or gDNA derived from T cells, B-cell-depleted T cells, or PBMCs. Subjects who had been exposed to COVID-19, were actively infected with it, or had recovered from it provided the deeply sampled blood TCRbeta repertoires that made up the dataset. Samples came from the ongoing ImmuneRACE study (first 160 participants) plus 1,254 subjects from 6 global collaborators. Results the study describes overall, beyond this receptor: The quantity of clinical and demographic metadata differed by source and by participant and was supplied without curation.

The immunoSEQ Assay, a bias-controlled multiplex PCR, was used to amplify TCRbeta CDR3 regions from genomic DNA. In the original analysis: The number of nucleated cells in each sample was estimated from the amplification of reference gene primers within the assay. Sequence reads were collapsed and filtered to measure the absolute abundance of every unique TCRbeta CDR3 rearrangement. Productive Simpson clonality was computed per sample as the square root of Simpson's diversity index over productive rearrangements. TCRdb took this table from immuneACCESS and kept in-frame rearrangements with V and J called. Such tables lack part of the clones; where checked against another copy, unresolved V genes explain under half of the gap, and the rest is unexplained. That table supplies the V and J calls and clone size; D and trimming were determined from the DNA. Recorded for this sample are 130,000 to 150,000 clones; about four fifths of them occurred a single time. About 4% of the sample goes to the ten largest clones.

A word on this clone: It has no known antigen specificity. The input lacks base qualities; no much larger clone sits a single base away.

Another Seattle source contributed samples from volunteer blood donors who had recovered from COVID-19. Collaborating institutions collected whole blood in K2EDTA tubes following their own protocols. For TCRbeta analysis, collaborators shipped samples in one of three forms: frozen whole blood, isolated PBMCs, or DNA extracted from either of those sample types. Relative to germline, V is missing 1 base and J is missing 2 bases, with 9 bases of the junction outside any gene match. Including cysteine and phenylalanine, the CDR3 has 18 amino acids. Only CDR3 DNA is held: 54 bases, read in frame from base 1. The germline V gene (reference sequence) sets CDR1 to SEHNR and CDR2 to FQNEAQ.

The receptor comes from a man between 65 and 85 years old who had recovered from COVID-19. The chain is made from TRBV7-9 and TRBJ2-7; 12 central bases correspond to TRBD2. Source material: peripheral blood. The bases are TGTGCCAGCAGCTTAGGGACTAGCGGGACCACTACTCCCTACGAGCAGTACTTC. This gives the protein CASSLGTSGTTTPYEQYF.